One sample yielded the 21 T cell receptor beta chains listed below, sequenced in a study of radiotherapy plus CTLA-4 blockade in lung cancer. Only in-frame clones appear in the TCRdb table, and some are missing; sequencing was by immunoSEQ multiplex PCR. Among some 30,000 clones, more than 80% were seen once, and the ten largest hold about 22%. Specimen: peripheral blood, collected from a patient treated with radiotherapy plus ipilimumab. The receptors shown here come from a human donor with non-small cell lung cancer that progressed on radiotherapy plus ipilimumab.

This chain links TRBV7-9 with TRBJ2-7, with 9 bases that match TRBD1. The CDR3 runs 12 residues. Germline V gives CDR1 SEHNR, CDR2 FQNEAQ (reference sequence). The V and J ends lost 6 bases and 5 bases, in that order; junction bases with no gene match: 2. CDR3 coding DNA: TGTGCCAGCAGTACAGGGGGCAACGAGCAGTACTTC. Its protein is CASSTGGNEQYF.

Remarks on this clone: Compared with germline, one end of the junction differs, possibly owing to a read error. The chain is built from TRBV7-7 and TRBJ2-3, with 9 positions matching TRBD2. The CDR3 contains 14 residues. Germline V lookup: CDR1 SSHAT, CDR2 FNYEAQ (reference sequence). The DNA of the CDR3 is TGTGCTAGCAGCATTAGCGGGGGTGGAGATACGCAGTATTTT. Its translation: CASSISGGGDTQYF.

J is TRBJ1-2 and V is TRBV9, with TRBD1 matching over 7 bases. The CDR3 spans 14 residues. Germline V gene lookup returns CDR1 SGDLS and CDR2 YYNGEE. Unmatched junction bases numbered 4, after V lost 3 bases and J lost 2 bases. CDR3 coding DNA: TGTGCCAGCAGCGCGTCAGGGGGAAACTATGGCTACACCTTC. Its protein product is CASSASGGNYGYTF.

This chain uses TRBV4-1 with TRBJ2-3, with 7 bases matching TRBD2. Germline values: CDR1 MGHRA, CDR2 YSYEKL. CDR3 length: 15 residues. V dropped 2 bases and J dropped 1; count of bases not matched to a gene: 3. CDR3 sequence reads: CASSQRLAGTDTQYF. DNA for the CDR3: TGCGCCAGCAGCCAAAGACTAGCTGGCACAGATACGCAGTATTTT.

Note on this clone: The same CDR3 arises from other DNA sequences in this sample as well. The chain carries TRBV7-9 and TRBJ2-1, with 13 bases identical to TRBD2. CDR1 and CDR2 from the germline V gene are SEHNR and FQNEAQ (reference sequence). The CDR3 runs to 16 residues. V lost 5 bases, J lost 6 bases, and 7 bases stayed unmatched. The CDR3 region has the DNA TGTGCCAGCAGCCCGCCAACTAGCGGGGGGGCCAATGAGCAGTTCTTC. The encoded protein is CASSPPTSGGANEQFF.

The rearrangement joins TRBV5-6 to TRBJ1-4; 7 bases align to TRBD1. Germline assignment: CDR1 SGHDT and CDR2 YYEEEE. Losses at the gene ends were 3 bases for V and 0 bases for J; bases not matched to a gene: 5. The CDR3 contains 16 residues. In nucleotides, the CDR3 is TGTGCCAGCAGCTCAGGGGGTACTGCAACTAATGAAAAACTGTTTTTT. As protein: CASSSGGTATNEKLFF. Drawing the rest from reference TRBV5-6 and TRBJ1-4, the complete variable domain is DAGVTQSPTHLIKTRGQQVTLRCSPKSGHDTVSWYQQALGQGPQFIFQYYEEEERQRGNFPDRFSGHQFPNYSSELNVNALLLGDSALYLCASSSGGTATNEKLFFGSGTQLSVL.

The chain has TRBV6-1 and TRBJ1-2, with D possibly being TRBD1 (5 bases). CDR3 length equals 15 residues. V was clipped by 3 bases and J by 6 bases, with 17 bases between them. CDR1 and CDR2 (germline): MNHNS, SASEGT. The CDR3 coding sequence is TGTGCCAGCAGTGAGGGGGGAAATGGGGCACATGGCTACACCTTC. Translated, it gives CASSEGGNGAHGYTF.

This chain uses TRBV4-3 with TRBJ2-3; no firm D call. Trimming cost V 0 bases and J 8 bases, with 9 bases left between them. This CDR3 contains 13 residues. Germline loops: CDR1 LGHNA, CDR2 YSLEER. This chain's CDR3 is CASSQDTTGTQYF. DNA for the CDR3: TGCGCCAGCAGCCAAGACACTACTGGTACGCAGTATTTT.

CDR3 DNA: TGCGCCAGCCGGGTGAGCTCCTACAATGAGCAGTTCTTC. This codes for CASRVSSYNEQFF. This chain connects TRBV5-1 to TRBJ2-1; D is uncertain. Trimming cost V 7 bases and J 0 bases, with 8 bases left between them. There are 13 residues in the CDR3. Germline CDR1 is SGHRS and CDR2 is YFSETQ.

V gene TRBV18 combines with J gene TRBJ2-7; 9 bases line up with TRBD1. This CDR3 has 14 amino acids. V lost 8 bases and J lost 6; bases outside the gene matches: 11. Per the germline V gene, CDR1 is KGHSH and CDR2 is LQKENI. CDR3 bases: TGTGCCAGCCAACGGGACAGGGATGTGCGCGAGCAGTACTTC. This gives the protein CASQRDRDVREQYF.

V usage is TRBV18 and J usage is TRBJ1-2, with 7 bases lining up with TRBD1. The CDR3 runs 13 residues. V gave up 3 bases and J gave up 8 bases; unmatched junction bases: 6. Germline assignment: CDR1 KGHSH and CDR2 LQKENI. Here the CDR3 reads CASSPDRDLGYTF. In nucleotides, the CDR3 is TGTGCCAGCTCACCCGACAGGGATTTAGGCTACACCTTC.

The chain carries TRBV4-2 and TRBJ1-2, with 7 bases that match TRBD1. This CDR3 comprises 18 residues. The V segment lost 0 bases and the J segment 1 base; nucleotides outside the gene matches: 11. CDR1 is LGHNA and CDR2 is YNFKEQ in the germline V gene. The CDR3 spells CASSQEALGTGVNYGYTF. CDR3 nucleotides: TGTGCCAGCAGCCAAGAGGCATTAGGAACAGGGGTTAACTATGGCTACACCTTC.

The rearrangement links TRBV6-1 to TRBJ2-4; 10 positions match TRBD1. Germline trimming cut 2 bases from V and 3 bases from J; bases unmatched to any gene: 1. The CDR3 extends over 15 amino acids. Germline-derived CDR1 and CDR2 are MNHNS and SASEGT. The CDR3 DNA reads TGTGCCAGCAGTGAAAGGACAGGGGGCAAAAACATTCAGTACTTC. This translates into CASSERTGGKNIQYF.

This clone turned up a few times. At one end, the junction sequence differs from germline, possibly due to a read error. The chain uses TRBV7-9 and TRBJ2-2; maybe TRBD1 (6 bases). This CDR3 has 16 residues. The germline V gene encodes CDR1 SEHNR and CDR2 FQNEAQ (reference sequence). CDR3 in amino acids: CALHGPTGSKTGELFF. CDR3 nucleotide sequence: TGTGCCTTACACGGACCGACAGGTTCGAAGACCGGGGAGCTGTTTTTT.

The rearrangement joins TRBV19 to TRBJ2-3, with D tentatively TRBD1 (6 bases). Germline CDR1 reads LNHDA; CDR2 reads SQIVND (reference sequence). Trimming cost V 5 bases and J 0 bases, with 12 bases left between them. There are 15 residues in the CDR3. The CDR3 coding sequence is TGTGCCAGTAGTCCCGGGACATTGAGCACAGATACGCAGTATTTT. Encoded protein: CASSPGTLSTDTQYF.

CDR3 DNA sequence: TGTGCCAGCAGCTTAGGACTAGCGGGCAATGAGCAGTTCTTC. Translation: CASSLGLAGNEQFF. The chain joins TRBV7-2 to TRBJ2-1, with 10 nucleotides matching TRBD2. V trimming: 1 base; J trimming: 6 bases; junction bases outside the gene matches: 0. The CDR3 totals 14 residues. Germline values: CDR1 SGHTA, CDR2 FQGNSA.

The chain combines TRBV2 with TRBJ1-4; 9 nucleotides align to TRBD1. CDR3 size: 17 residues. CDR1 is SNHLY and CDR2 is FYNNEI in the germline V gene. V trimming: 6 bases; J trimming: 3 bases; junction bases outside the gene matches: 11. This chain's CDR3 is CASRATQGARSNEKLFF. The CDR3 bases are TGTGCCAGCAGGGCTACACAGGGGGCTAGGTCTAATGAAAAACTGTTTTTT.

This rearrangement joins TRBV29-1 to TRBJ1-4; D might be TRBD1 (6 bases). The CDR3 sequence is 13 residues long. Germline assignment: CDR1 SQVTM and CDR2 ANQGSEA. Trimming cost V 5 bases and J 5 bases, with 12 bases left between them. The CDR3 DNA is TGCAGCGTTTTTGCAGGGGCGAATGAAAAACTGTTTTTT. Its protein is CSVFAGANEKLFF.

The chain uses TRBV9 and TRBJ1-2; 9 bases map to TRBD1. The CDR3 contains 14 residues. The V gene's germline CDR1 is SGDLS and CDR2 YYNGEE. V trimming: 4 bases; J trimming: 3 bases; junction bases outside the gene matches: 4. The CDR3, as DNA: TGTGCCAGCAGCCCCGGGGACAGGGACTATGGCTACACCTTC. Its translation is CASSPGDRDYGYTF.

The V and J genes are TRBV6-1 and TRBJ1-5; a weak D match, TRBD1 (6 bases). The CDR3 runs to 16 residues. Germline CDR1 MNHNS, CDR2 SASEGT. Trimming removed 3 bases from V and 1 base from J, with 13 bases in between. The CDR3 is CASSDLTGFSNQPQHF. The CDR3 nucleotides read TGTGCCAGCAGTGACCTTACAGGGTTCAGCAATCAGCCCCAGCATTTT.

The genes are TRBV6-4 and TRBJ1-2, with TRBD1 identical over 8 bases. Germline CDR1 reads MRHNA; CDR2 reads SNTAGT. This CDR3 region has 15 residues. Trimming cost V 0 bases and J 5 bases; bases outside gene matches: 5. The DNA for the CDR3 is TGTGCCAGCAGTGACTCGAGTCGGACAGGGTATGGCTACACCTTC. Translation: CASSDSSRTGYGYTF.